The clone carrying this TCR beta chain was counted a few times. CDR3 length: 13 residues. Trimming shortened V by 7 bases and J by 4 bases, and 11 bases separated the two germline ends. Germline loops: CDR1 MDHEN, CDR2 SYDVKM. The data belong to a study of shared T cell receptors in the human thymus. This table comes from immunoSEQ multiplex PCR, and its TCRdb copy is limited to in-frame clones, with some not included. The data contain about 660,000 clones, around 87% of them singletons. These data were also filed under a second study, of human thymus T cells. In that study: Having surgery to correct congenital heart defects, healthy Finnish infants acted as the donors. Resections that were taken during corrective heart surgery supplied the thymus tissue. Highly overlapping thymic repertoires in unrelated individuals were reported by related research.

The receptor's source is a boy under two years old with a congenital heart defect. J is TRBJ1-5 and V is TRBV28, with D possibly being TRBD1 (6 bases). The sequenced sample consisted of thymocytes. In DNA, the CDR3 is TGTGCCAGCACCAGGGGTCCGAATCAGCCCCAGCATTTT. Encoded protein: CASTRGPNQPQHF.